The rows below give T cell receptor beta chains drawn from one sample of a study of T cell changes during pregnancy in multiple sclerosis. Sequencing was performed with immunoSEQ multiplex PCR; in TCRdb, only in-frame clones are kept and a portion is missing. The table has about 61,000 clones, about 87% seen once; the top ten hold 0.8% to 0.9%. The source was peripheral blood, collected in the first trimester of pregnancy. These receptors all come from a female donor in good health, enrolled as a control in a pregnancy study. Each CDR3 is given with its conserved first and last residue. D genes are given only for firm matches.

j_gene | d_gene | v_gene | CDR3nt | CDR3aa
TRBJ1-1 | - | TRBV2 | TGTGCCAGCAAACAGGGAGGGAGCACTGAAGCTTTCTTT | CASKQGGSTEAFF
TRBJ2-7 | TRBD2 | TRBV4-3 | TGCGCCAGCAGCCAAGAAAGATACGGACTAGCGGGTTACGAGCAGTACTTC | CASSQERYGLAGYEQYF
TRBJ1-1 | - | TRBV6-1 | TGTGCCAGCAGTGAATGGGGGGGGCGCGATGAAGCTTTCTTT | CASSEWGGRDEAFF
TRBJ1-2 | TRBD1 | TRBV9 | TGTGCCAGCAGCCCTGGGGACAGCCCCTTAAACTATGGCTACACCTTC | CASSPGDSPLNYGYTF
TRBJ2-5 | TRBD1 | TRBV29-1 | TGCAGCGTCGGGACAGGCCAACAAGAGACCCAGTACTTC | CSVGTGQQETQYF
TRBJ2-1 | TRBD2 | TRBV7-9 | TGTGCCAGCAGCTTATCCAGCGGGGGAAACAATGAGCAGTTCTTC | CASSLSSGGNNEQFF
TRBJ1-2 | TRBD1 | TRBV6-5 | TGTGCCAGCAGTGGGACAGACAACTATGGCTACACCTTC | CASSGTDNYGYTF
TRBJ1-2 | - | TRBV18 | TGTGCCAGCTCACTGTACCCAGGTGATGGCTACACCTTC | CASSLYPGDGYTF
TRBJ1-1 | - | TRBV2 | TGTGCCAGCAGTAGCGGGGGGCTCACTGAAGCTTTCTTT | CASSSGGLTEAFF
TRBJ1-1 | - | TRBV10-3 | TGTGCCATCAGTGAGTCATGGCAGGGAGGCACTGAAGCTTTCTTT | CAISESWQGGTEAFF
TRBJ2-6 | - | TRBV6-5 | TGTGCCAGCAGGACAGGTTTGGGGGCCAACGTCCTGACTTTC | CASRTGLGANVLTF
TRBJ1-5 | - | TRBV5-6 | TGTGCCAGCAGCTACCGGGGGACCTATAGCAATCAGCCCCAGCATTTT | CASSYRGTYSNQPQHF
TRBJ1-2 | - | TRBV7-9 | TGTGCCAGCAGCTTCCAGGCTAACTATGGCTACACCTTC | CASSFQANYGYTF
TRBJ1-2 | - | TRBV2 | TGTGCCAGCAGGGAGGACAGCTATGGCTACACCTTC | CASREDSYGYTF